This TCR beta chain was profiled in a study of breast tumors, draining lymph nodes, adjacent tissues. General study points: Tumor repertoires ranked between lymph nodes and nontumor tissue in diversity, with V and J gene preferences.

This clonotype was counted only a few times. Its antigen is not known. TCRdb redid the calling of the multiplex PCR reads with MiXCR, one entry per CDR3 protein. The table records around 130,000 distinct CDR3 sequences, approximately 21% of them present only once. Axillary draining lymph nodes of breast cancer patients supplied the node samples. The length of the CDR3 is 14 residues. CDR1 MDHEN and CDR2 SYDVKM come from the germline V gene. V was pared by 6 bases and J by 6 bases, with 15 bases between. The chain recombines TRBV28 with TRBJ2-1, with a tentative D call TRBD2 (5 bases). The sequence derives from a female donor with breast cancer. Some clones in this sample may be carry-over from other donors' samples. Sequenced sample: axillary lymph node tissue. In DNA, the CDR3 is TGTGCCAGCAGGGATCGGGGTATTCTCAATGAGCAGTTCTTC. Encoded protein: CASRDRGILNEQFF.